This TCR beta chain was profiled in a study of blood T cell repertoires in COVID-19. Original processing methods: Reference gene primers were amplified, and this amplification served to estimate nucleated cell counts. Repertoires were generated with immunoSEQ multiplex PCR, while TCRdb's copy carries only in-frame clones and drops some. V and J calls and clone size come straight from that table; D and trimming were deduced from the DNA. The repertoire holds 130,000 to 150,000 clones, with 70% to 85% as singletons. Clinical history reported by participants formed the basis on which cohorts were assigned. This TCR was sampled from a man in his forties or fifties who had recovered from COVID-19. Sequenced input: PBMCs or T cells enriched from blood (not recorded which).

CDR3 DNA: TGTGCCAGCAGCCAGGGTGCTCGGGGAGCGGACCAAGAGACCCAGTACTTC. Protein product: CASSQGARGADQETQYF. J is TRBJ2-5 and V is TRBV3-1 (or the pseudogene TRBV3-2); perhaps TRBD2 as D (5 bases). Per the germline V gene, CDR1 is LGHDT and CDR2 is YNNKEL (reference sequence). The CDR3 sequence is 17 residues long. V was cut by 3 bases and J by 0 bases, with 17 bases left in between.